This TCR beta chain originates from a study of blood T cells in healthy people across ages. Alongside a J-beta primer mix, a sample-barcoded 5' primer served in a second PCR lasting about 7 to 11 cycles. MiXCR was run by TCRdb on the 5' RACE reads, yielding one entry per CDR3 protein. The sample has 1.5 million or so distinct CDR3 sequences, 42% seen once. V was clipped by 10 bases and J by 1 base; unmatched bases: 12. The CDR3 is made up of 15 amino acids. Germline V gives CDR1 SGHAT, CDR2 FQDESV (reference sequence). This sequence joins TRBV11-1 and TRBJ2-5, with 7 bases matching TRBD1. The source of this sequence is a woman between 18 and 30 years old in good health. Sample: blood. The CDR3 sequence is CATQKGGNVQETQYF. For the CDR3, the DNA is TGTGCCACCCAGAAAGGGGGCAACGTCCAAGAGACCCAGTACTTC.